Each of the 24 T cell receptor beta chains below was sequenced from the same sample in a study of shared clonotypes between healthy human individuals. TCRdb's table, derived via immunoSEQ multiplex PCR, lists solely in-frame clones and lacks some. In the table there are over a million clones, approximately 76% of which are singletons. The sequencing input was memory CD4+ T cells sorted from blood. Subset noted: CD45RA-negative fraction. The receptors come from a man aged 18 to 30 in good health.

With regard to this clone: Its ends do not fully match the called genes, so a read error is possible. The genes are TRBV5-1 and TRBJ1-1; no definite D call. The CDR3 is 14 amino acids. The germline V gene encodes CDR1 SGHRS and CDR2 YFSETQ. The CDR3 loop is CASSLREANTEAFF. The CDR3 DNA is TGTGCCAGCAGCTTAAGGGAAGCTAACACTGAAGCTTTCTTT.

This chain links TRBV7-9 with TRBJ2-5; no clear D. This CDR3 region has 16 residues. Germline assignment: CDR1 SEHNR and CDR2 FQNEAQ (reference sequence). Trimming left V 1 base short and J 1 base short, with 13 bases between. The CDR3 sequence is CASSLDWTGLQETQYF. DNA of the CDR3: TGTGCCAGCAGCTTAGATTGGACGGGCCTCCAAGAGACCCAGTACTTC.

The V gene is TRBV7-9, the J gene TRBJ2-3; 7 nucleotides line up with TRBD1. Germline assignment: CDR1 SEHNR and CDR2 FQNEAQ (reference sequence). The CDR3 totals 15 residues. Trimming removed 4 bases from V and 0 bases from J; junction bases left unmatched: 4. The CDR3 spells CASSSTGPSTDTQYF. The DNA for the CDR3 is TGTGCCAGCAGCTCGACAGGGCCCAGCACAGATACGCAGTATTTT.

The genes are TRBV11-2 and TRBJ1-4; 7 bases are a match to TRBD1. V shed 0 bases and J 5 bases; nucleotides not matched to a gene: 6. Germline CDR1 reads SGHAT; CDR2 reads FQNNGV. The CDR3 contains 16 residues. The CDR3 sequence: CASSLDPGTVNEKLFF. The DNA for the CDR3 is TGTGCCAGCAGCTTAGATCCTGGGACAGTGAATGAAAAACTGTTTTTT.

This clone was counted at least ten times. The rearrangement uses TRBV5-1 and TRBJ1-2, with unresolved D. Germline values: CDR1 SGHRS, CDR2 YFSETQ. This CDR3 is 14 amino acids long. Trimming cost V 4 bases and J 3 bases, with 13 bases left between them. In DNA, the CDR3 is TGCGCCAGCAGCCTATCAAGGGTAGACTATGGCTACACCTTC. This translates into CASSLSRVDYGYTF.

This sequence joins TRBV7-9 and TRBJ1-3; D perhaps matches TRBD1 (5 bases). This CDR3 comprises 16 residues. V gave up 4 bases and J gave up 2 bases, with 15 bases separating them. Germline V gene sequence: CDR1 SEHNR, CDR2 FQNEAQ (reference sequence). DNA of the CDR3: TGTGCCAGCAGCTCACGACAGAAAACCACTGGAAACACCATATATTTT. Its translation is CASSSRQKTTGNTIYF. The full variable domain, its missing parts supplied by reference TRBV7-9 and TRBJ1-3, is DTGVSQNPRHKITKRGQNVTFRCDPISEHNRLYWYRQTLGQGPEFLTYFQNEAQLEKSRLLSDRFSAERPKGSFSTLEIQRTEQGDSAMYLCASSSRQKTTGNTIYFGEGSWLTVV.

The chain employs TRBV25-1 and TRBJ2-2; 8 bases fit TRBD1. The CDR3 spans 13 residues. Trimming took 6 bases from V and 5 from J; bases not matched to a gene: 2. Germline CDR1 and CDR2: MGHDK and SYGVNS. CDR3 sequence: CASRYRGTGELFF. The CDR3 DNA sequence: TGTGCCAGCAGATACAGGGGGACCGGGGAGCTGTTTTTT.

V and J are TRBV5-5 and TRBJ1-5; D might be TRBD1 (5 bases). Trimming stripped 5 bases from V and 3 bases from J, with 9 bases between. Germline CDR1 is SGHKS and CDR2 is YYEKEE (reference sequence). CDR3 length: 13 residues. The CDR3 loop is CASRRGINQPQHF. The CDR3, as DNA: TGTGCCAGCAGGCGGGGGATCAATCAGCCCCAGCATTTT.

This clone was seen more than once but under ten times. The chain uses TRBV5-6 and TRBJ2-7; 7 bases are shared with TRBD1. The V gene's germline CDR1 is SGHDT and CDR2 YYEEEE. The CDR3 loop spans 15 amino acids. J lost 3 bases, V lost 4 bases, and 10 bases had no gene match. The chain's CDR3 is CASSIRDRMYYEQYF. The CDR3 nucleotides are TGTGCCAGCAGCATCCGGGACAGAATGTACTACGAGCAGTACTTC.

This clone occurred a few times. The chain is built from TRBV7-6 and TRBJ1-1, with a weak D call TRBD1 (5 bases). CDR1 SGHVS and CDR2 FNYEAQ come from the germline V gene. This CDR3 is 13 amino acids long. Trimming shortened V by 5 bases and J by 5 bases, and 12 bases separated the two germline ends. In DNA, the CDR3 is TGTGCCAGCAGCATTCGAAGGGGAACTGAAGCTTTCTTT. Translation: CASSIRRGTEAFF.

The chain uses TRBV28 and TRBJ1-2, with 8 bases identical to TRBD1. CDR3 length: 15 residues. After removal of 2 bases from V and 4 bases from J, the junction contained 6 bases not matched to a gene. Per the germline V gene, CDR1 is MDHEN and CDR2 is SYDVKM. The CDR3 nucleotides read TGTGCCAGCAGTTTAAGTGCAGGGGGCCGCTATGGCTACACCTTC. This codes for CASSLSAGGRYGYTF.

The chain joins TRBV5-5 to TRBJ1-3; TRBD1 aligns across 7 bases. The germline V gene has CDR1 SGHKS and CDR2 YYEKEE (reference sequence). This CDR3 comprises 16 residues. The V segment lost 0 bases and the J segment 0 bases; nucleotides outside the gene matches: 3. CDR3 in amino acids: CASSLAPGGSGNTIYF. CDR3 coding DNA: TGTGCCAGCAGCTTGGCGCCAGGGGGCTCTGGAAACACCATATATTTT.

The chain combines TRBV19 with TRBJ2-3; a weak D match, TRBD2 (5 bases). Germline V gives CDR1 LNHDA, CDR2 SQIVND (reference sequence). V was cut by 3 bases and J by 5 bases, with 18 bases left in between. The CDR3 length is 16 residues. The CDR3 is CASSIKGPYGIDTQYF. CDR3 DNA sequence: TGTGCCAGTAGTATCAAAGGGCCATACGGGATAGATACGCAGTATTTT.

The CDR3 DNA sequence: TGTGCCACACGGAGTACAGGGTTGGGCACCGGGGAGCTGTTTTTT. Translation gives CATRSTGLGTGELFF. The V and J genes are TRBV10-3 and TRBJ2-2; possibly TRBD1 for D (6 bases). The V end was cut by 10 bases, the J end by 4 bases, with 19 bases between. This CDR3 comprises 15 residues. CDR1 and CDR2 (germline): ENHRY, SYGVKD.

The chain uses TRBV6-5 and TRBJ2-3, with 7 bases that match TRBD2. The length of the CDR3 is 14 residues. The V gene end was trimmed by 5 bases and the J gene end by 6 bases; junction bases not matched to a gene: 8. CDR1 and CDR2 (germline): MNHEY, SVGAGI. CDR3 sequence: CASSRLAGRDTQYF. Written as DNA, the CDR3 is TGTGCCAGCAGTCGCCTGGCCGGGAGGGATACGCAGTATTTT.

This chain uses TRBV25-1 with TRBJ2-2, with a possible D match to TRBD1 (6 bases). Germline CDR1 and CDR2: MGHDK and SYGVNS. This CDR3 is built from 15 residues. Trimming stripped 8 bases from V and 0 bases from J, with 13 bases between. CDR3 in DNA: TGTGCCAGCGGACGGACAGAGACGAACACCGGGGAGCTGTTTTTT. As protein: CASGRTETNTGELFF.

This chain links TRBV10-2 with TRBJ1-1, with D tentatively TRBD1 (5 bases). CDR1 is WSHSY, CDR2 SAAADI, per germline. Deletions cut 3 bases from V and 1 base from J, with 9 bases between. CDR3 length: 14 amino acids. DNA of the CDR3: TGCGCCAGCAGTGATGTGGGGGGGAACACTGAAGCTTTCTTT. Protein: CASSDVGGNTEAFF.

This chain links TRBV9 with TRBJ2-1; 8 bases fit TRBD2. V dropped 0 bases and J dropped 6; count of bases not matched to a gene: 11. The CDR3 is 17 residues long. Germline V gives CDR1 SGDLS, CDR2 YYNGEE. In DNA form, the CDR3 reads TGTGCCAGCAGCGTAGGAAGGCCGGGAGGGCCTGCCAATGAGCAGTTCTTC. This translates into CASSVGRPGGPANEQFF.

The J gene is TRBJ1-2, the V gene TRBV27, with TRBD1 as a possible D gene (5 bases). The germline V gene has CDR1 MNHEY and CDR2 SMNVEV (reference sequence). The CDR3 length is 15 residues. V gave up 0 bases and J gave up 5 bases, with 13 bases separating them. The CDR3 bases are TGTGCCAGCAGTTTATCTTCAGGGAAATTGTATGGCTACACCTTC. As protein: CASSLSSGKLYGYTF.

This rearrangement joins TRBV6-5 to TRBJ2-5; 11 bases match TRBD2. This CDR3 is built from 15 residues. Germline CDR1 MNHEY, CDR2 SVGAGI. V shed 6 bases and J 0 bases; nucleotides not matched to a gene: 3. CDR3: CASRAGLADQETQYF. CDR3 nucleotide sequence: TGTGCCAGCAGGGCGGGACTAGCGGACCAAGAGACCCAGTACTTC.

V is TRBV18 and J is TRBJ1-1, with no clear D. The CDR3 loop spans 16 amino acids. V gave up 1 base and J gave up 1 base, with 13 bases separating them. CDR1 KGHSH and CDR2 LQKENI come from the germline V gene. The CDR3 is CASSPRWGDRNTEAFF. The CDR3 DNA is TGTGCCAGCTCACCACGATGGGGAGATAGGAACACTGAAGCTTTCTTT. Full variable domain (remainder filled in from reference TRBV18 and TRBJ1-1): NAGVMQNPRHLVRRRGQEARLRCSPMKGHSHVYWYRQLPEEGLKFMVYLQKENIIDESGMPKERFSAEFPKEGPSILRIQQVVRGDSAAYFCASSPRWGDRNTEAFFGQGTRLTVV.

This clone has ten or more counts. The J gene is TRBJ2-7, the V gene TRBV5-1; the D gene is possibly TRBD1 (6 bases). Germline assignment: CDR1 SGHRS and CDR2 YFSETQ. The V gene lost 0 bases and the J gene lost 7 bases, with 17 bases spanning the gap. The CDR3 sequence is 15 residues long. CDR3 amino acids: CASSLGDRIYDEQYF. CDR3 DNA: TGCGCCAGCAGCTTGGGCGACAGGATTTACGATGAGCAGTACTTC.

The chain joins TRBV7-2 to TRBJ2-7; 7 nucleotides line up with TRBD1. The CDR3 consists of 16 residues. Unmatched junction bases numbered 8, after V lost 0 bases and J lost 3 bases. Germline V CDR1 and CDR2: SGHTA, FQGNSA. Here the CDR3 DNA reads TGTGCCAGCAGCTTAGCCGGACAGGCGACCGTCTACGAGCAGTACTTC. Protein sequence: CASSLAGQATVYEQYF.

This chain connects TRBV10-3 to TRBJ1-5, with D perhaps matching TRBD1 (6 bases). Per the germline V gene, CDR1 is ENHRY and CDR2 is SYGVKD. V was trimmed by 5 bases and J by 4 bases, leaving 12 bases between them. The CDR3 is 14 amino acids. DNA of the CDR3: TGTGCCATCAGTCCCGGGACAAGAAATCAGCCCCAGCATTTT. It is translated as CAISPGTRNQPQHF.